This T cell receptor beta chain originates from a study of blood T cells in healthy people across ages (dated by TCRdb to the mid-2010s). About the study as a whole: In model experiments, roughly one uniquely barcoded TCR beta cDNA molecule per two T cells was captured by template switching. To avoid experimental bias, donors of different ages were spread randomly across the sequencing lanes. The study analyzed two additional independent replicas of 1 million unique cDNA reads from the same blood draw for two donors, one aged 18 to 30 and one aged 80 or older. Using deep sequencing normalized with unique cDNA molecular identifiers, the study measured how TCR beta repertoire diversity changes with age. Four age groups were formed from the donors: young (average approximately 15 years), middle-aged (approximately 39), aged (more than 55) and long-lived (roughly 88). Beyond this particular receptor, the publication reports: The percentage of naive T cells measured by flow cytometry correlated strongly with observed TCR beta diversity. Estimates of total diversity based on one million sequenced T cells were regarded as lower bounds and as underestimates. Observed TCR beta diversity per million T cells fell roughly linearly with age, and a significant reduction was already apparent by age roughly 40. Because profiling used bulk unsorted PBMCs, naive and antigen-experienced compartments could not be compared conclusively. The CMV infection status of donors was not known, potentially confounding age-related changes in expanded clonotypes. The long-lived group showed more naive CD4+ T cells, fewer expanded clones and increased TCR diversity than the aged group, suggesting age selection.

The roughly 39 donors, aged about 6 to 95 years, were systemically healthy Caucasian individuals from Russia. Each donor gave about 9.2 milliliters of peripheral blood, drawn into EDTA-treated Vacutainer tubes. Ficoll-Paque density-gradient centrifugation was used to isolate PBMCs, with at least 6 million per sample. Total RNA, at least 5.5 micrograms per sample, was extracted from PBMCs with Trizol reagent. For every donor, flow cytometry on a PBMC aliquot measured the percentage of naive CD45RAhigh/CD27high T cells. Note on this clonotype: Its antigen remains undetermined. No base quality values were provided; no much bigger clone lies one nucleotide off.

Library generation was performed with 5' RACE. The instrument given in TCRdb is Illumina HiSeq 2500. A second PCR of roughly 7 to 11 cycles was performed with a sample-barcoded 5' primer and a J-beta primer mix. Each TCR beta cDNA molecule received a unique molecular identifier from a template-switch 5' adaptor carrying 12 random nucleotides. Each sample yielded at least 2.5 million CDR3-containing paired-end reads. First-strand cDNA was synthesized from all RNA with the Mint cDNA synthesis kit, primed by a TRBC-specific oligonucleotide. Following uracil-DNA glycosylase treatment, all cDNA underwent a first 18-cycle PCR with the universal primers M1SS and BC2_uni_R. The source study handled its data this way. Normalization of each sample was performed by random selection of 1 million high-quality reads, each carrying a distinct molecular identifier. Reads with shared molecular identifiers were discarded instead of being binned into consensus sequences. MiTCR, run with a Q25 quality threshold and the strictest error-elimination algorithm, handled CDR3 identification, clonotype clustering and error correction. A nonparametric unseen species model using Euler transformation provided a lower-bound estimate of total TCR beta diversity. TCRdb's own reprocessing of the public reads used fastp at Q25 and MiXCR and kept productive beta chains. CDR3 protein duplicates are merged, each entry listing the most common genes and DNA. The V and J calls reflect TCRdb's pipeline rather than the authors' work. The sample table records 550,000 to 800,000 distinct CDR3 sequences; roughly 21% of these occur just once. The top ten clones comprise 3% to 4.5% of the sample.

Reading the germline V gene (reference sequence) gives CDR1 LGHDT and CDR2 YNNKEL. From the cysteine up to the phenylalanine, the CDR3 has a length of 17 residues. Only the CDR3 DNA is retained, 51 bases long and in frame from the first base. V drops 0 bases and J drops 5 bases, leaving 17 bases in between. Recombination linked TRBV3-1 to TRBJ2-1, and TRBD2 may be the D gene, going by 6 matching bases. The source material was blood. The sequence derives from a man in his 70s in good health. The bases read TGTGCCAGCAGCCAAGACTTTTGGGGGAGGAATCACAATGAGCAGTTCTTC. Its protein reads: CASSQDFWGRNHNEQFF.